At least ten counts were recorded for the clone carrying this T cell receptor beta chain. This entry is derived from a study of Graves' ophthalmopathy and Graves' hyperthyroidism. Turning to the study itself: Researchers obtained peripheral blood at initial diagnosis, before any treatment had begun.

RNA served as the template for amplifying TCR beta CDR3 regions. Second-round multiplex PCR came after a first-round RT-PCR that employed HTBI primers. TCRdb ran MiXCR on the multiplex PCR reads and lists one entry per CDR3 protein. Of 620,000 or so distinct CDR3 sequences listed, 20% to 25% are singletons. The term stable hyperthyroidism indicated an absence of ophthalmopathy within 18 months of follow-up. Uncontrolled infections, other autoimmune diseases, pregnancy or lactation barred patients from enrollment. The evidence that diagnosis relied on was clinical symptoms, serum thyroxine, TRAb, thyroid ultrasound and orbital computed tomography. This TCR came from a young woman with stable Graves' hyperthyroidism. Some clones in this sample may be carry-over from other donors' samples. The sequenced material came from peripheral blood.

The CDR3 DNA sequence: TGTGCCACCACAACAGGGGCGGGGGACACTGAAGCTTTCTTT. This gives the protein CATTTGAGDTEAFF. V usage is TRBV5-4 and J usage is TRBJ1-1, with 7 bases that match TRBD1. V was clipped by 9 bases and J by 3 bases; unmatched bases: 11. Per the germline V gene, CDR1 is SGHNT and CDR2 is YYREEE (reference sequence). This CDR3 comprises 14 residues.